Presented here are 16 T cell receptor beta chains from one specimen sequenced in a study of T cells after posttransplantation cyclophosphamide. TCRdb keeps only in-frame clones here, not all; method: immunoSEQ multiplex PCR. Of more than 60,000 clones in the sample, around 95% were seen once. The sequenced sample was PBMCs. All receptors derive from a woman aged 25 to 45 in good health and a related stem cell transplant donor.

V gene TRBV19 combines with J gene TRBJ1-5, with D possibly TRBD1 on 5 matching bases. With 7 bases removed from V and 4 bases from J, the gap between germline ends came to 11 bases. The CDR3 has 13 amino acids. The V gene's germline CDR1 is LNHDA and CDR2 SQIVND (reference sequence). CDR3 DNA sequence: TGTGCCAGTACAGACAGCATGAATCAGCCCCAGCATTTT. It translates to CASTDSMNQPQHF.

This clone was seen only a few times. The V gene is TRBV19, the J gene TRBJ2-2; 8 bases match TRBD2. Germline-derived CDR1 and CDR2 are LNHDA and SQIVND (reference sequence). With V trimmed by 6 bases and J by 7 bases, 16 bases remained unmatched. This CDR3 is built from 17 residues. The CDR3 nucleotides read TGTGCCAGTAGCCGCAAAATCGGGGGGGAGATAGGCGGGGAGCTGTTTTTT. It specifies CASSRKIGGEIGGELFF.

The genes are TRBV5-1 and TRBJ1-6; 8 bases map to TRBD1. CDR1 is SGHRS, CDR2 YFSETQ, per germline. J was trimmed by 6 bases and V by 3 bases; bases with no gene match: 8. CDR3 length: 16 residues. The CDR3 is CASSSRTGMANSPLHF. The CDR3 DNA reads TGCGCCAGCAGCTCGAGGACAGGGATGGCTAATTCACCCCTCCACTTT.

The chain has TRBV7-9 and TRBJ2-7; D is possibly TRBD1 (5 bases). Germline V gene sequence: CDR1 SEHNR, CDR2 FQNEAQ (reference sequence). The V gene lost 6 bases and the J gene lost 5 bases, with 17 bases spanning the gap. The CDR3 is 14 amino acids. The CDR3 DNA follows: TGTGCCAGCAGTCCGACGACAGTTCGGGACGAGCAGTACTTC. Translating gives CASSPTTVRDEQYF.

The rearrangement joins TRBV5-4 to TRBJ1-1; D not certain. Germline-derived CDR1 and CDR2 are SGHNT and YYREEE (reference sequence). V lost 0 bases and J lost 0, with 3 bases in between. This CDR3 contains 13 residues. DNA for the CDR3: TGTGCCAGCAGCTTGGTCCTGAACACTGAAGCTTTCTTT. The encoded protein is CASSLVLNTEAFF. Drawing the rest from reference TRBV5-4 and TRBJ1-1, the complete variable domain is ETGVTQSPTHLIKTRGQQVTLRCSSQSGHNTVSWYQQALGQGPQFIFQYYREEENGRGNFPPRFSGLQFPNYSSELNVNALELDDSALYLCASSLVLNTEAFFGQGTRLTVV.

This chain uses TRBV7-2 with TRBJ2-1; 10 bases align to TRBD2. CDR3 size: 16 residues. Germline loops: CDR1 SGHTA, CDR2 FQGNSA. Losses at the gene ends were 1 base for V and 8 bases for J; bases not matched to a gene: 8. CDR3 region: CASSLVGPSGGHEQFF. The CDR3 region has the DNA TGTGCCAGCAGCTTAGTGGGTCCTAGCGGGGGCCATGAGCAGTTCTTC.

This clone came up once. The V gene is TRBV10-2, the J gene TRBJ1-2; no reliable D call. Trimming pared 10 bases from V and 5 bases from J, leaving 8 bases between. Germline assignment: CDR1 WSHSY and CDR2 SAAADI. The CDR3 spans 10 residues. Here the CDR3 DNA reads TGCGCCAAAGAGACTTATGGCTACACCTTC. This gives the protein CAKETYGYTF.

The count of this clone is one. At one end the junction does not follow the germline gene, possibly because of a read error. This chain links TRBV27 with TRBJ2-5, with 7 bases aligning to TRBD1. There are 15 residues in the CDR3. CDR1 and CDR2 from the germline V gene are MNHEY and SMNVEV (reference sequence). The CDR3 bases are TGTGCCAGCAGTTCCGCCGGGACAGACCAGGAGACCCAGTACTTC. This sequence encodes CASSSAGTDQETQYF.

The genes are TRBV5-6 and TRBJ2-5; TRBD1 matches 8 bases. Germline CDR1 SGHDT, CDR2 YYEEEE. Unmatched junction bases numbered 2, after V lost 4 bases and J lost 3 bases. This CDR3 contains 13 residues. The CDR3 sequence: CASSTTGEETQYF. The CDR3 nucleotides read TGTGCCAGCAGCACGACAGGGGAAGAGACCCAGTACTTC.

This chain links TRBV10-3 with TRBJ1-2, with D possibly TRBD1 on 5 matching bases. The CDR3 sequence is 15 residues long. Germline CDR1 ENHRY, CDR2 SYGVKD. Trimming left V 2 bases short and J 8 bases short, with 18 bases between. The CDR3 here is CAISETDGGTGGYTF. CDR3 in DNA: TGTGCCATCAGTGAGACCGACGGGGGAACGGGAGGCTACACCTTC.

The chain links TRBV19 to TRBJ1-5; D gene ambiguous. Germline V gene lookup returns CDR1 LNHDA and CDR2 SQIVND (reference sequence). CDR3 size: 15 residues. Trimming removed 5 bases from V and 4 bases from J, with 15 bases in between. The CDR3 reads CASSPPGGDNQPQHF. The CDR3 bases are TGTGCCAGTAGTCCCCCAGGCGGGGATAATCAGCCCCAGCATTTT.

The gene calls are TRBV30 and TRBJ2-7, with D possibly being TRBD2 (6 bases). Germline V CDR1 and CDR2: GTSNPN, SVGIG (reference sequence). This CDR3 region has 14 residues. Trimming removed 4 bases at V and 3 bases at J, with 16 bases between. In DNA form, the CDR3 reads TGTGCCTGGACCCCCCGACTAGTAGGCTACGAGCAGTACTTC. Translated: CAWTPRLVGYEQYF.

The rearrangement joins TRBV7-9 to TRBJ2-2; D is uncertain. The germline V gene encodes CDR1 SEHNR and CDR2 FQNEAQ (reference sequence). The V gene lost 5 bases and the J gene lost 2 bases, with 12 bases spanning the gap. This CDR3 spans 15 amino acids. Here the CDR3 reads CASSPILGNTGELFF. CDR3 DNA: TGTGCCAGCAGCCCTATACTGGGAAACACCGGGGAGCTGTTTTTT.

V gene TRBV4-1 combines with J gene TRBJ1-1; D is possibly TRBD1 (6 bases). The V end lost 0 bases, the J end lost 12 bases, and 11 bases lay between the germline ends. The CDR3 has 12 residues. CDR1 is MGHRA and CDR2 is YSYEKL in the germline V gene. This CDR3 reads CASSQEAGESFF. In DNA, the CDR3 is TGCGCCAGCAGCCAAGAGGCAGGGGAGTCTTTCTTT.

The genes are TRBV21-1 and TRBJ2-3; the DNA was not used to check the table's D call, TRBD1. TRBV21-1 is a pseudogene segment. This CDR3 region has 15 residues. The CDR3 bases are TGTGCCAGCACCCATGAGGACAGGGGCCCAGATACGCAGTATTTT. Protein sequence: CASTHEDRGPDTQYF.

The chain uses TRBV5-1 and TRBJ1-1, with 9 bases that match TRBD1. From germline, CDR1 is SGHRS and CDR2 YFSETQ. J gave up 5 bases and V 5 bases, and 10 bases lay outside the gene matches. This CDR3 is 15 amino acids long. The chain's CDR3 is CASSPGGTGRTEAFF. The CDR3 region has the DNA TGCGCCAGCAGTCCAGGGGGGACAGGGAGAACTGAAGCTTTCTTT. The variable domain in full, completed from reference TRBV5-1 and TRBJ1-1, reads KAGVTQTPRYLIKTRGQQVTLSCSPISGHRSVSWYQQTPGQGLQFLFEYFSETQRNKGNFPGRFSGRQFSNSRSEMNVSTLELGDSALYLCASSPGGTGRTEAFFGQGTRLTVV.